This record concerns one T cell receptor beta chain sequence. Profiled with immunoSEQ multiplex PCR; TCRdb holds only in-frame clones, not every one. The profile covers around 19,000 clones, with 85% to 90% appearing a single time and roughly 14% taken by the ten largest. The data were taken from a study of T cells in tuberculosis. At the level of the study: This South African cohort compared adolescents with or without latent tuberculosis against adults with active tuberculosis.

The germline V gene has CDR1 SGHRS and CDR2 YFSETQ. V was clipped by 0 bases and J by 4 bases, with 5 bases between them. The length of the CDR3 is 13 residues. Each clinical donor contributed on average roughly 90,000 T cells from unsorted cryopreserved PBMC. Sequenced sample: PBMCs. This receptor was obtained from a donor aged 10-35 years with latent tuberculosis or without tuberculosis infection. This chain uses TRBV5-1 with TRBJ1-3; no firm D call. The CDR3 coding sequence is TGCGCCAGCAGCTTGGGGCCCGGAAACACCATATATTTT. It codes for CASSLGPGNTIYF.